This record concerns one T cell receptor (beta chain) sequence. Its cognate antigen has yet to be identified. No per-base quality is available; no much larger clone lies one base away. Each donor gave one peripheral blood draw, about 100 mL on average, collected into heparinised tubes. A BD FACSAria II and a panel including CD45RO, CCR7, CD25, CD127, CD95 and CD27 were used to sort naive, central memory, regulatory and stem cell-like memory CD4+ T cells. All sorted populations exceeded 95% purity. Right away, PBMCs were isolated by Lymphoprep density gradient centrifugation and were stained directly, with no culture step. Samples were stained and sorted in pairs, with one healthy donor and one patient per experiment, so that batch effects were minimized. The entire amount of isolated RNA was reverse transcribed using the High Capacity cDNA Reverse Transcription Kit, so the sequenced TCRB transcripts were expressed ones. Naive, central memory and regulatory T cell samples underwent deep immunoSEQ sequencing, averaging around 3.7 million total reads per sample. Sorted cells were lysed in RLT buffer, and RNA was extracted using DNase-treated RNeasy Micro or Mini kits according to cell number. Each cell subset was processed on its own to prevent cross-contamination, while patient and healthy donor samples were processed together. The immunoSEQ multiplex PCR was used to amplify TCRB sequences from cDNA, yielding 87-bp fragments that span the CDR3 region. Sequencing of the amplicons was performed on the Illumina HiSeq platform. The source study handled its data this way. Synthetic template baselines were used to correct PCR bias computationally, reads within Hamming distance 2 were collapsed, and singletons that could not be merged were discarded. By aligning reads against IMGT, V, D and J genes, CDR3 length, and insertions or deletions at six rearrangement sites were assigned. Within each subset, clonotype counts were normalized to sorted cell number, and only after that were true diversity and Gini coefficients computed with the tcR R package. Repertoire sharing was quantified using the overlap coefficient calculated on TCRB nucleotide sequences. Out-of-frame TCRB sequences from naive cells were analyzed as a proxy for the pre-selection repertoire. The clones in this table, taken by TCRdb from immuneACCESS, are in-frame only. Not every clone is retained; where verified, under half of the shortfall comes from an unresolved V gene, and the cause of the rest is unknown. That table is the source of V, J and clone size, and D and trimming were worked out from the DNA. The sample yields approximately 360,000 clones; over 9.5% were counted once. The ten largest make up around 0.01% of the sample.

The germline V gene encodes CDR1 ENHRY and CDR2 SYGVKD. The CDR3 measures 14 amino acids from cysteine to phenylalanine. Left in the record is the CDR3 DNA by itself, 42 bases read in frame from the first base. Here V drops 7 bases and J drops 11 bases, and the junction holds 17 bases not matched to any gene. This sample stems from a study of beta chain features in type 1 diabetes (dated by TCRdb to the late 2010s). About the investigation overall: Mean age, gender distribution, total cell number and subset yield did not differ between patients and healthy donors. A total of around 110,000,000 sorted cells were examined across all samples, and a strong correlation was observed between cell number per subset and RNA yield. In the study, recently diagnosed type 1 diabetes patients and matched healthy donors were compared on the TCRB repertoires of their sorted circulating CD4+ T cell subsets. Regulatory and stem cell-like memory subsets were isolated from only 8 patients and roughly eight healthy donors, whereas naive and central memory subsets came from all 30 or so donors. Results the study describes overall, beyond this receptor: Naive, central memory and regulatory TCRB repertoires appeared to be more alike among patients than among healthy donors. A moderate but significant shortening of TCRB CDR3 length was observed in type 1 diabetes patients in all four CD4+ subsets. PCR may preferentially amplify shorter templates, but because patient and control samples were amplified and corrected together, any resulting skew would affect both groups equally. Because cDNA was sequenced instead of genomic DNA, activated cells with high expression could be over-represented, although the groups did not differ in activation or CD3 levels. Because small numbers of individuals were included in the HLA sub-analyses, any influence of HLA type on TCRB rearrangement was left unresolved. Fewer insertions and more nucleotide deletions at VDJ recombination sites were observed in patients with type 1 diabetes, implying thymic rearrangement abnormalities.

The sequence joins TRBV10-3 to TRBJ2-7; 7 of the junction bases match TRBD1. The sample was naive CD4+ T cells from blood. The cell subset or site label on this specimen signifies: true naive CD4+ T cells. This TCR derives from a woman younger than 30 with type 1 diabetes. The DNA is TGTGCCATCATGGTTTCGACAGACCAAGGGGGCAAGTACTTC. The encoded protein is CAIMVSTDQGGKYF.